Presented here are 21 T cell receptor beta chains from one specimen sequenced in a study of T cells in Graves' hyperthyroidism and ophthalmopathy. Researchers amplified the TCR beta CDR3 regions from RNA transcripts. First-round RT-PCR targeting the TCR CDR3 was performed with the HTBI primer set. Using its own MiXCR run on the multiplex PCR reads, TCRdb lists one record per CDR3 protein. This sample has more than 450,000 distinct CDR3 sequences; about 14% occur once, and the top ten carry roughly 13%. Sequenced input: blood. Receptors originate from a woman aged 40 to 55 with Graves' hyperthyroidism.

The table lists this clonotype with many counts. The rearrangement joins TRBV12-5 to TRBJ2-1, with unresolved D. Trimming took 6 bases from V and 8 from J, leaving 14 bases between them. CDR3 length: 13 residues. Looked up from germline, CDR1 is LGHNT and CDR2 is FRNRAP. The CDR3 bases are TGTGCTAGTGGACCCCCCGGCGGACATGAGCAGTTCTTC. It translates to CASGPPGGHEQFF.

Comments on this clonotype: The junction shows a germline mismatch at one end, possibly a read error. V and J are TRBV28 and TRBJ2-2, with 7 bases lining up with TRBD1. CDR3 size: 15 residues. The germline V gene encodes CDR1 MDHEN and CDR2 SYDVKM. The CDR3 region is CASRWNRGRTGKLFF. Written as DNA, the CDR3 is TGTGCCAGCAGGTGGAACAGGGGTCGGACCGGGAAGCTGTTTTTT.

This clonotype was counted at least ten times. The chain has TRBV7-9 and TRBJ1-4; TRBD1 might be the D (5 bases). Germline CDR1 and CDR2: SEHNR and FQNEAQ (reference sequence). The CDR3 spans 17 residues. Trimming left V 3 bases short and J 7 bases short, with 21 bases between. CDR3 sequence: CASSFVGLGDGGEKLFF. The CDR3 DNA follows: TGTGCCAGCAGCTTTGTCGGGCTCGGGGACGGCGGTGAAAAACTGTTTTTT.

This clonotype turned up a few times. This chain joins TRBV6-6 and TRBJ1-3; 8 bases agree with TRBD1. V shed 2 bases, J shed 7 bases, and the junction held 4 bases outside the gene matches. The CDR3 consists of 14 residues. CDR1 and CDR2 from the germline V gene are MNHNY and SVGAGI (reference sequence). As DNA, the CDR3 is TGTGCCAGCAGTTACGGGACAGGTCCTAACACCATATATTTT. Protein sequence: CASSYGTGPNTIYF.

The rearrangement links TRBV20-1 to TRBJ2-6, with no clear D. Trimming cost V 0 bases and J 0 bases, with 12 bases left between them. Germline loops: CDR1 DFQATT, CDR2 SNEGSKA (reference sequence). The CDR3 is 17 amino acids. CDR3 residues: CSARDFQESSGANVLTF. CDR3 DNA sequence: TGCAGTGCTAGAGATTTCCAGGAAAGCTCTGGGGCCAACGTCCTGACTTTC.

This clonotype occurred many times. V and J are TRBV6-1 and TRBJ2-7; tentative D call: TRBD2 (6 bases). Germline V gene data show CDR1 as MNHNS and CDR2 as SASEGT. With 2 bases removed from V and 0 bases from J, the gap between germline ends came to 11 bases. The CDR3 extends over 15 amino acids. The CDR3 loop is CASSEYVGGSYEQYF. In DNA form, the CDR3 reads TGTGCCAGCAGTGAATACGTGGGAGGCTCCTACGAGCAGTACTTC.

This CDR3 reads CSVEYTGSSYNEQFF. As DNA, the CDR3 is TGCAGCGTTGAATACACGGGGAGCTCCTACAATGAGCAGTTCTTC. The chain has TRBV29-1 and TRBJ2-1; D is perhaps TRBD2 (5 bases). The CDR3 sequence is 15 residues long. CDR1 SQVTM and CDR2 ANQGSEA come from the germline V gene. The V end was cut by 2 bases, the J end by 0 bases, with 11 bases between.

This chain's CDR3 is CASSSTRHNEKLFF. CDR3 DNA: TGTGCCAGCAGCTCGACTAGACATAATGAAAAACTGTTTTTT. The chain is built from TRBV7-2 and TRBJ1-4; D remains ambiguous. This CDR3 has 14 residues. CDR1 is SGHTA and CDR2 is FQGNSA in the germline V gene. Trimming removed 4 bases from V and 4 bases from J, with 10 bases in between.

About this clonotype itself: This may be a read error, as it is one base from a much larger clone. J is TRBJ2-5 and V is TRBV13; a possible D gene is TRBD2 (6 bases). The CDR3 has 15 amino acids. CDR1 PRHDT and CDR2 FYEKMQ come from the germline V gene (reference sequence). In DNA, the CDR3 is TGTGCCGGCAGTGAGAGCGGGTCGTACCAAGAGACCCAGTACTTC. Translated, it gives CAGSESGSYQETQYF.

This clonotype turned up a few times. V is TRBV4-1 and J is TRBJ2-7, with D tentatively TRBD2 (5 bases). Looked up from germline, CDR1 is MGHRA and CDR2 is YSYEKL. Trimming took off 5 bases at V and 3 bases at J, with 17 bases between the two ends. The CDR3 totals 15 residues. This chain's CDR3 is CASSKGFGVVYEQYF. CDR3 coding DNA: TGCGCCAGCAGCAAAGGGTTCGGGGTCGTCTACGAGCAGTACTTC.

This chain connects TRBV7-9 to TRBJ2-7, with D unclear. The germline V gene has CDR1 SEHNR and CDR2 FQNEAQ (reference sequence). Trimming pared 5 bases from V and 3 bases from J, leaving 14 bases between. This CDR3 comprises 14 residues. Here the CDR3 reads CASSPSQAGYEQYF. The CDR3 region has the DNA TGTGCCAGCAGCCCCTCCCAAGCAGGCTACGAGCAGTACTTC.

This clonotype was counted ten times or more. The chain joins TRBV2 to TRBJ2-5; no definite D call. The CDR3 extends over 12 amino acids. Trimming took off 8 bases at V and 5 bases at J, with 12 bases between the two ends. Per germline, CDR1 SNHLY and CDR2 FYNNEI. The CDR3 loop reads CASRLIGETQYF. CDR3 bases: TGTGCCAGCCGTCTGATCGGGGAGACCCAGTACTTC.

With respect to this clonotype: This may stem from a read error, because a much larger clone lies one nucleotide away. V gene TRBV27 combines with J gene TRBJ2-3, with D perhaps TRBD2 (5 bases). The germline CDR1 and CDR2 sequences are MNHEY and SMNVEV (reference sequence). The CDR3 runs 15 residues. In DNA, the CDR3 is TGTGCCAGCACCTCCTCGGGGTGGAGCACAAATACGCAGTATTTT. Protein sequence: CASTSSGWSTNTQYF.

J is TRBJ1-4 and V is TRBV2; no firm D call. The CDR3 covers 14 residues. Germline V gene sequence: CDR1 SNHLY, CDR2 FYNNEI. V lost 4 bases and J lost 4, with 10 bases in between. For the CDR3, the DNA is TGTGCCAGCAGTGTCGAGCAGGTTAATGAAAAACTGTTTTTT. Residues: CASSVEQVNEKLFF.

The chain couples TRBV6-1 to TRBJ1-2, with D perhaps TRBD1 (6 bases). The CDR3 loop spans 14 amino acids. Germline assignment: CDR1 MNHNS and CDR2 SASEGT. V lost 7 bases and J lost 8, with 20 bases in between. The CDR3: CASTVLQGGGGYTF. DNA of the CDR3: TGTGCCAGCACCGTACTACAGGGTGGGGGAGGCTACACCTTC.

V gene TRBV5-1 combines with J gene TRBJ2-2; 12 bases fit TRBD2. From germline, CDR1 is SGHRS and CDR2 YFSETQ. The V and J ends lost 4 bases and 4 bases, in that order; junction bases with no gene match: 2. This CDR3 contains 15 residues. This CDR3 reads CASSMTSGGTGELFF. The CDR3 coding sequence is TGCGCCAGCAGCATGACTAGCGGGGGCACCGGGGAGCTGTTTTTT.

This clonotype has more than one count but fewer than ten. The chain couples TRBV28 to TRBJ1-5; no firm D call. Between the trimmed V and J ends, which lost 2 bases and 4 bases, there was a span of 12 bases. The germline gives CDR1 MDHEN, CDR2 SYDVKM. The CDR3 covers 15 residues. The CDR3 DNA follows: TGTGCCAGCAGTTTAAGCTTATCGGGAAATCAGCCCCAGCATTTT. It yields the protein CASSLSLSGNQPQHF.

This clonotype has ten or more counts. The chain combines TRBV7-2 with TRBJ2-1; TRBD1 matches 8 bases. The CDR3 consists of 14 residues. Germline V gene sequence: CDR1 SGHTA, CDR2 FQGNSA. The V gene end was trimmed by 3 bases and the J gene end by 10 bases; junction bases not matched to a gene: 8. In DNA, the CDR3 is TGTGCCAGCAGCTTCGACAGGGGTACCGTCGAGCAGTTCTTC. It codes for CASSFDRGTVEQFF.

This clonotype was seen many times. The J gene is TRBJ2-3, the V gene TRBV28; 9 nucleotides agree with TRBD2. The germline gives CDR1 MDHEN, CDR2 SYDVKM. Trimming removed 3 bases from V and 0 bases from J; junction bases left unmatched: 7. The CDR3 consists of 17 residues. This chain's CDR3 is CASSLAGGFSSTDTQYF. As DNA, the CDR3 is TGTGCCAGCAGTTTGGCGGGAGGGTTCTCTAGCACAGATACGCAGTATTTT.

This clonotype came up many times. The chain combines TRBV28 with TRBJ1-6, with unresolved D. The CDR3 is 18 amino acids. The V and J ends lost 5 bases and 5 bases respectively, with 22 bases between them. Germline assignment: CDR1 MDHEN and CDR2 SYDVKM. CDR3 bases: TGTGCCAGCAGTACTGATTCGTTTTCGGGGTTCAATAATTCACCCCTCCACTTT. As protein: CASSTDSFSGFNNSPLHF.

The CDR3 coding sequence is TGTGCCAGCAGCCAAGATATGGGACTAGCGGGAGTCAATGAGCAGTTCTTC. It encodes CASSQDMGLAGVNEQFF. This sequence joins TRBV4-2 and TRBJ2-1, with 14 bases fitting TRBD2. CDR1 and CDR2 from the germline V gene are LGHNA and YNFKEQ. After removal of 0 bases from V and 6 bases from J, the junction contained 4 bases not matched to a gene. CDR3 length equals 17 residues.